The present T cell receptor (beta chain) was sequenced within a study of lymphopenia after photon versus proton radiotherapy. Study results and caveats: Photon-treated patients lost naive T cells and TCR diversity; proton-treated stayed stable. Oligoclonal CD8+ Temra expansion after nadir drove photon patients' diversity drop. In patients who died, overall survival fell as post-nadir TCR diversity dropped more.

As regards this clone: Antigen specificity is unknown.

TCRdb's table, derived via immunoSEQ multiplex PCR, lists solely in-frame clones and lacks some. The repertoire holds some 38,000 clones, with 92% as singletons. The clonotype was recovered from a man in his 60s with cholangiocarcinoma. The input for sequencing was peripheral blood, taken from a patient treated with photon-based radiotherapy.

The CDR3 reads CASSQTPSGRTNEQFF. CDR3 nucleotides: TGCGCCAGCAGCCAAACCCCTAGCGGGAGGACAAATGAGCAGTTCTTC. V and J are TRBV5-1 and TRBJ2-1; 11 nucleotides align to TRBD2. The CDR3 totals 16 residues. With 4 bases clipped from V and 7 bases from J, the junction kept 10 bases outside the gene matches. Germline V gene data show CDR1 as SGHRS and CDR2 as YFSETQ.